This record looks at one T cell receptor (beta chain) sequence and its context. The data were obtained in a study of T cell responses to AZD1222 COVID-19 vaccine. Sequencing used immunoSEQ multiplex PCR; TCRdb keeps in-frame clones, though not all of them. This table holds 90,000 to 150,000 clones, around 84% found once. Sequencing used peripheral blood, obtained 28 days after the second AZD1222 dose. This TCR was recovered from an adult who received the AZD1222 COVID-19 vaccine.

CDR3 protein: CASSPAQGRKDGYTF. The CDR3 DNA sequence: TGTGCCAGCAGCCCTGCCCAAGGACGGAAGGATGGCTACACCTTC. V and J are TRBV7-3 and TRBJ1-2; D call uncertain. The CDR3 runs 15 residues. Germline assignment: CDR1 SGHTA and CDR2 FQGTGA. V dropped 5 bases and J dropped 6 bases, with 19 bases sitting between them.